The following is a T cell receptor beta chain sequence with its context. Primers for the PCR totalled 60 Vbeta and 13 Jbeta. Sequenced by immunoSEQ multiplex PCR; TCRdb stores in-frame clones only, minus some. The sample lists 130,000 to 150,000 clones; around 79% were seen once. The data stem from a study of cytomegalovirus exposure and HLA in healthy donors. The CDR3 covers 15 residues. Germline V gene sequence: CDR1 SEHNR, CDR2 FQNEAQ (reference sequence). Unmatched junction bases numbered 10, after V lost 6 bases and J lost 6 bases. The genes are TRBV7-9 and TRBJ1-1, with 10 bases fitting TRBD1. The sequence came from a man between 35 and 55 years old in good health and CMV-seropositive. Sample: PBMCs. CDR3 nucleotides: TGTGCCAGCAGACCCAGACAGGGGGCTAAGGCTGAAGCTTTCTTT. Its translation: CASRPRQGAKAEAFF.